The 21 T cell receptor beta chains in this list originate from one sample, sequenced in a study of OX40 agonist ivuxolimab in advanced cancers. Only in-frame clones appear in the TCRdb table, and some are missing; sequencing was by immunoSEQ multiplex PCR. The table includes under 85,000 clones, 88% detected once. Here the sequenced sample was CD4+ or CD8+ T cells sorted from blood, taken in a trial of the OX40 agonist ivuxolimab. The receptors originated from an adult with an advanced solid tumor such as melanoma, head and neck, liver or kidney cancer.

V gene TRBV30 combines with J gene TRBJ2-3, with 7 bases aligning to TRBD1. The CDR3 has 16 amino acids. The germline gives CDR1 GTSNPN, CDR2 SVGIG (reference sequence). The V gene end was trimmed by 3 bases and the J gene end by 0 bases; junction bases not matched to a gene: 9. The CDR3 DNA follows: TGTGCCTGGAGCGGGCCCGACAGGGTAAGCACAGATACGCAGTATTTT. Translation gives CAWSGPDRVSTDTQYF.

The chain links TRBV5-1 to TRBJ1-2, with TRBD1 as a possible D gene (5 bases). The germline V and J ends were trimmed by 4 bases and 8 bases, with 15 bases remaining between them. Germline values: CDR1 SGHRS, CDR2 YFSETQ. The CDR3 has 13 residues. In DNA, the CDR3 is TGCGCCAGCAGCCCGGATATGGGGGACGGCTACACCTTC. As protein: CASSPDMGDGYTF. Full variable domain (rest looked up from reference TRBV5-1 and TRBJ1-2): KAGVTQTPRYLIKTRGQQVTLSCSPISGHRSVSWYQQTPGQGLQFLFEYFSETQRNKGNFPGRFSGRQFSNSRSEMNVSTLELGDSALYLCASSPDMGDGYTFGSGTRLTVV.

For the CDR3, the DNA is TGCGCCAGCAGAGTCGACAGAGACACTTATGGCTACACCTTC. Its protein is CASRVDRDTYGYTF. This chain joins TRBV5-1 and TRBJ1-2; D is possibly TRBD1 (5 bases). V lost 5 bases and J lost 5, with 16 bases in between. The CDR3 loop spans 14 amino acids. Germline V gene sequence: CDR1 SGHRS, CDR2 YFSETQ.

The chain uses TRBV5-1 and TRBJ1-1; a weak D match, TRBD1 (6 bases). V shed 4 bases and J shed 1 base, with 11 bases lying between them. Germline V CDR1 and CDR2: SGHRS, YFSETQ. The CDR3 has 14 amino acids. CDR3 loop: CASSPDRPNTEAFF. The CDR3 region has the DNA TGCGCCAGCAGCCCGGACAGACCGAACACTGAAGCTTTCTTT.

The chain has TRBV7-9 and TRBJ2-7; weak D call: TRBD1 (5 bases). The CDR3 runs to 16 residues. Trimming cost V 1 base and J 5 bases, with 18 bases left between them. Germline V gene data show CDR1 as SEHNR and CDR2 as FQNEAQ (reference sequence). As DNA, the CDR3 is TGTGCCAGCAGCTTAGGTATCGCACAGGAAGGGGACGAGCAGTACTTC. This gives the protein CASSLGIAQEGDEQYF.

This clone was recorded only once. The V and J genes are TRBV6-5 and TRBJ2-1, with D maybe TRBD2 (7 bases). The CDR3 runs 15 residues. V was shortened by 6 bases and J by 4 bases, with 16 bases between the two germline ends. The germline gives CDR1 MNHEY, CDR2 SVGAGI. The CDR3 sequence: CASRLGGAEYNEQFF. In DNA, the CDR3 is TGTGCCAGCAGGCTGGGGGGGGCAGAATACAATGAGCAGTTCTTC.

DNA of the CDR3: TGCGCCAGCAGCTCGCTCCGGACAGGGGGAAACACTGAAGCTTTCTTT. This translates into CASSSLRTGGNTEAFF. The chain couples TRBV5-1 to TRBJ1-1; 10 bases align to TRBD1. Losses at the gene ends were 3 bases for V and 2 bases for J; bases not matched to a gene: 7. CDR3 length: 16 amino acids. Germline-derived CDR1 and CDR2 are SGHRS and YFSETQ.

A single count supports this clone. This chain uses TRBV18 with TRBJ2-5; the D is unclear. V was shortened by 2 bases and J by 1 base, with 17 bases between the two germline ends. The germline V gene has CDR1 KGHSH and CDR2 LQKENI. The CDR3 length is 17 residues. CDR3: CASSPMLLPSTQETQYF. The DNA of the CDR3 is TGTGCCAGCTCACCAATGCTGCTTCCATCGACCCAAGAGACCCAGTACTTC.

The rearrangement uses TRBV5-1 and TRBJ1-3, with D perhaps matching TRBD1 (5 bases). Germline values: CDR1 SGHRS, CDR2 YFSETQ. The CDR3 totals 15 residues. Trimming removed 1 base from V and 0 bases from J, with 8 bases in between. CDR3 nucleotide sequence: TGCGCCAGCAGCTTGACAGGTCTCTCTGGAAACACCATATATTTT. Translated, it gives CASSLTGLSGNTIYF.

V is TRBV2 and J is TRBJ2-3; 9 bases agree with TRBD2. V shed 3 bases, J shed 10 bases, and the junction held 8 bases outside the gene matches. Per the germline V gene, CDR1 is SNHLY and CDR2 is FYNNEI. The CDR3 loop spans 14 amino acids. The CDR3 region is CASSDRAGGLAQYF. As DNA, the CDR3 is TGTGCCAGCAGTGATCGCGCGGGGGGGTTGGCGCAGTATTTT.

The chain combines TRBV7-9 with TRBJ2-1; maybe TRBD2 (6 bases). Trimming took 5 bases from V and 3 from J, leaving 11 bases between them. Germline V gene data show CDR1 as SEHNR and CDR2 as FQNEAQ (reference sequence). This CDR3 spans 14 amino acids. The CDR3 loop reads CASSPRDFYNEQFF. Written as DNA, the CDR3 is TGTGCCAGCAGCCCCCGGGACTTCTACAATGAGCAGTTCTTC.

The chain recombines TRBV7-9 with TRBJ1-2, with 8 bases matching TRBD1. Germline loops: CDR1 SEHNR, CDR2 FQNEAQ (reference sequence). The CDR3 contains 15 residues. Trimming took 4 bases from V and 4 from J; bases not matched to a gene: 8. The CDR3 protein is CASSSPDRELYGYTF. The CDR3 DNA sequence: TGTGCCAGCAGCTCTCCGGACAGGGAACTCTATGGCTACACCTTC.

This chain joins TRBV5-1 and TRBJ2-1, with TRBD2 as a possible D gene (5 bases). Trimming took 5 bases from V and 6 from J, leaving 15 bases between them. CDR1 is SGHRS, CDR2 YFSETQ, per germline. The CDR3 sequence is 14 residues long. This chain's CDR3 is CASSIGGLGNEQFF. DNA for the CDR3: TGCGCCAGCAGTATAGGAGGTTTGGGCAATGAGCAGTTCTTC.

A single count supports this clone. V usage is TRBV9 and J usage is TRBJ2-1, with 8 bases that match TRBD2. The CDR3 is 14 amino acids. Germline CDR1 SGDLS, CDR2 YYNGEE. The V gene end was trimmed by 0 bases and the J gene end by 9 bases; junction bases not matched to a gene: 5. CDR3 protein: CASSVEAGAGEQFF. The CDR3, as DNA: TGTGCCAGCAGCGTAGAAGCGGGGGCGGGTGAGCAGTTCTTC.

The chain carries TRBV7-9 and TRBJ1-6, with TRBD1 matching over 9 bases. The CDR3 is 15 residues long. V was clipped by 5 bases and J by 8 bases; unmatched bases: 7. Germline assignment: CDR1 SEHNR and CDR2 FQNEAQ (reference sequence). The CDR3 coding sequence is TGTGCCAGCAGCCCAAGGGGACAGGGTTATTCACCCCTCCACTTT. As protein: CASSPRGQGYSPLHF.

CDR3 sequence (DNA): TGTGCCAGCAGTTCCCCGGGGCGATGGGGGGAGCAGTACTTC. Its translation: CASSSPGRWGEQYF. The chain couples TRBV28 to TRBJ2-7; D may match TRBD1 or TRBD2 (5 bases each). Germline values: CDR1 MDHEN, CDR2 SYDVKM. The CDR3 totals 14 residues. With 4 bases removed from V and 7 bases from J, the gap between germline ends came to 17 bases. Using reference TRBV28 and TRBJ2-7 for the parts outside the CDR3, the full variable domain is DVKVTQSSRYLVKRTGEKVFLECVQDMDHENMFWYRQDPGLGLRLIYFSYDVKMKEKGDIPEGYSVSREKKERFSLILESASTNQTSMYLCASSSPGRWGEQYFGPGTRLTVT.

In nucleotides, the CDR3 is TGTGCCAGCAGTTCGATAGCGGGGGATGCGTTCTTC. Its protein product is CASSSIAGDAFF. The gene calls are TRBV6-5 and TRBJ2-1; 9 bases are a match to TRBD2. Trimming took 4 bases from V and 15 from J; bases not matched to a gene: 7. This CDR3 region has 12 residues. Germline values: CDR1 MNHEY, CDR2 SVGAGI.

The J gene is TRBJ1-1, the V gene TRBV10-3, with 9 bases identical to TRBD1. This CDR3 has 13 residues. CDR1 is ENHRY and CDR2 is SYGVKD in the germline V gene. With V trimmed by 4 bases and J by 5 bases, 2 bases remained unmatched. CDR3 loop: CAISGTGETEAFF. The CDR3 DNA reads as TGTGCCATCAGTGGGACAGGGGAGACTGAAGCTTTCTTT.

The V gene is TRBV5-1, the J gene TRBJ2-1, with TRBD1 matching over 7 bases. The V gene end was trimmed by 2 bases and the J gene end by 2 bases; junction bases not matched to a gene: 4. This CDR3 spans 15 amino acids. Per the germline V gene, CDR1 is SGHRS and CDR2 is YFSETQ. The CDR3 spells CASSFEGGPYNEQFF. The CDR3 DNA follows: TGCGCCAGCAGCTTTGAAGGGGGCCCCTACAATGAGCAGTTCTTC.

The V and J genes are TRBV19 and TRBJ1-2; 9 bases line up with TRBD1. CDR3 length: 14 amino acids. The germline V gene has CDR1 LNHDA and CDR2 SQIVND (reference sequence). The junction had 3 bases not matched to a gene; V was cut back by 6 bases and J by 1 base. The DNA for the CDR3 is TGTGCCAGTAGGATGGACAGGGGTAACTATGGCTACACCTTC. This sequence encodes CASRMDRGNYGYTF.

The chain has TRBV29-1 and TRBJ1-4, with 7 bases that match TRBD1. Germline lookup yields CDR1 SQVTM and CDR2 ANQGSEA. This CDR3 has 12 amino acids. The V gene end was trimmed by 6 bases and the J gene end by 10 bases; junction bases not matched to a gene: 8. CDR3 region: CSVKRDSGKLFF. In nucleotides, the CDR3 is TGCAGCGTGAAACGGGACAGCGGAAAACTGTTTTTT.